The present TCR beta chain was sequenced within a study of brain T cells in children with intractable seizures (dated by TCRdb to the early 2020s). Context from the whole study: A NanoString immunology panel was first used to screen resected brain tissue from 40 to 60 pediatric epilepsy surgery cases for immune gene transcripts. Among the roughly 12 selected surgery cases, eight also had pre-surgery blood sequenced, leaving four with brain tissue only.

The CDR3 goes from the cysteine to the phenylalanine over 14 residues. The sequence is cut down to CDR3 DNA, 42 bases in frame from base 1. Trimming removed 5 bases from V and 6 bases from J; the gene matches leave 6 bases unexplained. Based on the germline V gene, the CDR1 and CDR2 sequences are MRHNA and SNTAGT. In the paper's terms, the time point label means: resected brain tissue, or blood drawn just prior to surgery. The surgery cases showing the highest brain T cell transcript signatures were chosen for TCR beta chain sequencing of brain tissue and, when available, of blood. Prior to surgery, the patients had been treated with at least one anti-epileptic drug. The TCR-sequenced patients were children whose drug-resistant epilepsy was caused by tuberous sclerosis complex, focal cortical dysplasia, Rasmussen encephalitis or hemimegalencephaly. The Monarch genomic DNA purification kit was used to extract bulk genomic DNA from unsorted brain tissue and from whole blood.

On the study overall, not on this receptor specifically: The patients' HCMV serostatus was not known, and viral specificity was inferred solely from CDR3 sequence similarity. Because sequencing depth was different between pre-surgery and post-surgery blood, clones absent from the pre-surgery sample may reflect undersampling.

On this clone: This receptor's antigen is unknown. No per-base quality is available; no much larger clone lies one base away.

TCR beta chain sequences were generated from genomic DNA using the immunoSEQ assay. For the original study's pipeline: CDR3 sequences that did not begin with the conserved framework cysteine at position 104 were removed by hand. Clonality was calculated as one minus the normalized Shannon's Diversity Index, with values ranging from 0 (maximal diversity) to 1 (oligoclonal). Differences in the frequency of the same CDR3 between samples, such as brain versus blood, were assessed with chi-squared comparison-of-proportions tests. Public clonotypes were identified through searches of immuneACCESS, and similarity to known antiviral clonotypes was evaluated with the VDJdb browser. Drawn from immuneACCESS, this table holds only the in-frame rearrangements with V and J called that TCRdb kept. Clones are partly lost; checked studies trace under half to an unresolved V gene and leave the rest unexplained. The DNA gave D and trimming, while V, J and clone size come from that table. This sample holds approximately 40,000 clones; more than 80% were observed only once. Clones ranked in the top ten supply 5.5% to 7% of the sample.

This material consisted of peripheral blood, taken at surgery. The TCR sequence derives from a girl aged 2 to 10 with tuberous sclerosis and intractable seizures. The chain joins TRBV6-4 to TRBJ2-1; TRBD2 lines up with 8 middle nucleotides. The CDR3 region: CASSWAGGLNEQFF. Here is the DNA: TGTGCCAGCAGTTGGGCGGGGGGCCTCAATGAGCAGTTCTTC.